Only a few counts were recorded for the clone carrying this T cell receptor (beta chain). The primer mix had 60 Vbeta and 13 Jbeta primers. The table came from immunoSEQ multiplex PCR; TCRdb's copy has only in-frame clones and leaves some out. The table has over 90,000 clones, approximately 70% seen once; the top ten hold more than 3%. The data derive from a study of cytomegalovirus exposure and HLA in healthy donors. This TCR derives from a man aged 35 to 55 in good health and CMV-seronegative. Sequencing was performed on PBMCs.

CDR3 DNA sequence: TGCGCCAGCAGCTACGGGACAGGGCAGAACACTGAAGCTTTCTTT. It specifies CASSYGTGQNTEAFF. The chain couples TRBV5-1 to TRBJ1-1; 9 nucleotides match TRBD1. CDR1 and CDR2 (germline): SGHRS, YFSETQ. Trimming cost V 3 bases and J 1 base; bases outside gene matches: 4. CDR3 length: 15 residues.